This T cell receptor beta chain was found in a study of blood T cell repertoires in COVID-19. Per the study methods: Cell counts per sample came from amplifying reference gene primers. Generated by immunoSEQ multiplex PCR, the TCRdb table keeps only in-frame clones and is missing some. V and J calls and clone size are as listed in that table; D and trimming were resolved from the DNA. The data hold under 450,000 clones, with 91% observed a single time. Germline values: CDR1 KGHSH, CDR2 LQKENI. V gave up 3 bases and J gave up 0 bases, with 21 bases separating them. The CDR3 totals 18 residues. Participants were aged about 18 to 95 years, lived in about two dozen US areas, and enrolled virtually.

The sequencing input was PBMCs or T cells enriched from blood (not recorded which). This rearrangement joins TRBV18 to TRBJ2-7; TRBD2 might be the D (6 bases). This receptor was obtained from a woman aged 40 to 50 who had been exposed to COVID-19. CDR3 amino acids: CASSPSPRASASSYEQYF. CDR3 in DNA: TGTGCCAGCTCACCTTCCCCGAGGGCTAGCGCGAGCTCCTACGAGCAGTACTTC.